This T cell receptor (beta chain) was identified during a study of cytomegalovirus exposure and HLA in healthy donors. The PCR contained 60 Vbeta and 13 Jbeta primers. Generated by immunoSEQ multiplex PCR, the TCRdb table keeps only in-frame clones and is missing some. In the table there are about 68,000 clones, 81% of which are singletons. The CMV serostatus of this donor went unrecorded. CDR3 length: 13 amino acids. Trimming left V 5 bases short and J 2 bases short, with 13 bases between. Germline assignment: CDR1 SQVTM and CDR2 ANQGSEA. Source material: PBMCs. This receptor was identified in a human donor in good health. The chain carries TRBV29-1 and TRBJ2-7, with D possibly being TRBD2 (6 bases). The CDR3 region has the DNA TGCAGCGTTATCATGGGACTTCCCTACGAGCAGTACTTC. Translation gives CSVIMGLPYEQYF.